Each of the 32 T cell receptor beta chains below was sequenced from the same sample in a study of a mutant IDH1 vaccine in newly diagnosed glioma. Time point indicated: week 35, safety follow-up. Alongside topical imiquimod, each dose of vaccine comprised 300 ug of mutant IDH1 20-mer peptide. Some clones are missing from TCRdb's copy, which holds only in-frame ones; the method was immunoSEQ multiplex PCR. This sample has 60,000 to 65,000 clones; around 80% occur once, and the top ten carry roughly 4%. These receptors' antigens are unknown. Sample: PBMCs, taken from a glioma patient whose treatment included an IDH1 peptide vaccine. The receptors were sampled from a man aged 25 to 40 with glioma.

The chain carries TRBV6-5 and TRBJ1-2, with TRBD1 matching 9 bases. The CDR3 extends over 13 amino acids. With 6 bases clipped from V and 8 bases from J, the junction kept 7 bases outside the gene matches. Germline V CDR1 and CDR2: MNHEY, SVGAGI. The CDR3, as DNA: TGTGCCAGCAGGAAGCGACAGGGGGAGGGCTACACCTTC. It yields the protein CASRKRQGEGYTF.

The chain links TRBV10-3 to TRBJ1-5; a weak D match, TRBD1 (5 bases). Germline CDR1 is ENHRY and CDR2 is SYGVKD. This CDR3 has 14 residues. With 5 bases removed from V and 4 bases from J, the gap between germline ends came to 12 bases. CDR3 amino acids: CAISRGGGNQPQHF. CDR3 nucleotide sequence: TGTGCCATCAGTAGGGGAGGTGGGAATCAGCCCCAGCATTTT.

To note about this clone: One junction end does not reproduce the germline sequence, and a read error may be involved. The CDR3 DNA is TGTGCCAGCAGTGAAGTTAGGTTTCACTTC. Translation: CASSEVRFHF. J is TRBJ2-7 and V is TRBV2; D uncertain. The CDR3 covers 10 residues. Germline values: CDR1 SNHLY, CDR2 FYNNEI.

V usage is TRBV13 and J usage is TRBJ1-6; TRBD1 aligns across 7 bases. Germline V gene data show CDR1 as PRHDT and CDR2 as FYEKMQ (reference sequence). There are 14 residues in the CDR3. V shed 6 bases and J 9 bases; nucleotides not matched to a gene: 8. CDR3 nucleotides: TGTGCCAGCAGTTCAAGGGGGCGAGGTTCACCCCTCCACTTT. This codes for CASSSRGRGSPLHF.

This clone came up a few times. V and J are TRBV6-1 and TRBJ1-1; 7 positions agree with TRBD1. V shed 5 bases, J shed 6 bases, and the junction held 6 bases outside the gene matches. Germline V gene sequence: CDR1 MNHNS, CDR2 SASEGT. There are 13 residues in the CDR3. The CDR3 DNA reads TGTGCCAGCAGTACCGTCCAGGGGGCTGAAGCTTTCTTT. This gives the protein CASSTVQGAEAFF.

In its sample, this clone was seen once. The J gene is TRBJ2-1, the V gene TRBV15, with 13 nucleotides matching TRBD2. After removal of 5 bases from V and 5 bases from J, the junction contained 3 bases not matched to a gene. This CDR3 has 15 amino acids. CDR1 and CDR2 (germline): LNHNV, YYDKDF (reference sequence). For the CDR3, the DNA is TGTGCCACCAGCGGAGGACTAGCGGGGGACAATGAGCAGTTCTTC. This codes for CATSGGLAGDNEQFF.

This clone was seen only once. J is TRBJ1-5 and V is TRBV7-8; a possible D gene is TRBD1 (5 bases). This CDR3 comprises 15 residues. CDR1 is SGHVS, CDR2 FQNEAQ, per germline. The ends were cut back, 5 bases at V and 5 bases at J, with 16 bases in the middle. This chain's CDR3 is CASSPLGGRDQPQHF. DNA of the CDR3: TGTGCCAGCAGCCCCTTGGGGGGACGCGATCAGCCCCAGCATTTT.

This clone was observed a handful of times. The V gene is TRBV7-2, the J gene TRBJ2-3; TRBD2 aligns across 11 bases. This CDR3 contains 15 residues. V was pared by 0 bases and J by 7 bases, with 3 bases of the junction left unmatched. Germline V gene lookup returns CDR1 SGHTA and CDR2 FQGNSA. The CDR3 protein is CASSLAGTSGYTQYF. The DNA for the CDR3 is TGTGCCAGCAGCTTAGCAGGGACTAGCGGATATACGCAGTATTTT.

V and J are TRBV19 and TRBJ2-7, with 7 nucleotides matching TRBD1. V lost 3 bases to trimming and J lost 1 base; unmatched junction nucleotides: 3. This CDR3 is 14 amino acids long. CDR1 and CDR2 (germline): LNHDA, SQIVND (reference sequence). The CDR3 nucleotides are TGTGCCAGTAGTATCGGGGACAGTTCCTACGAGCAGTACTTC. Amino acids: CASSIGDSSYEQYF.

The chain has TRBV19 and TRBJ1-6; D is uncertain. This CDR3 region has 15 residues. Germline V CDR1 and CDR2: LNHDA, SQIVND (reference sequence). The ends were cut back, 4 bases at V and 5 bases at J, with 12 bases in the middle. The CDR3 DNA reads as TGTGCCAGTAGTAAAGGGTGGCTAAATAATTCACCCCTCCACTTT. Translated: CASSKGWLNNSPLHF.

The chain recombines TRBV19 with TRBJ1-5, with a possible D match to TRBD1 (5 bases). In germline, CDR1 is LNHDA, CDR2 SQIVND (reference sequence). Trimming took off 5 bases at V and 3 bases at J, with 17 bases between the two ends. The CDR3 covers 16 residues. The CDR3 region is CASSAPRGVDNQPQHF. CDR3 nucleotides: TGTGCCAGTAGTGCCCCTAGAGGGGTTGACAATCAGCCCCAGCATTTT. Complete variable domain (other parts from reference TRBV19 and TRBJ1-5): DGGITQSPKYLFRKEGQNVTLSCEQNLNHDAMYWYRQDPGQGLRLIYYSQIVNDFQKGDIAEGYSVSREKKESFPLTVTSAQKNPTAFYLCASSAPRGVDNQPQHFGDGTRLSIL.

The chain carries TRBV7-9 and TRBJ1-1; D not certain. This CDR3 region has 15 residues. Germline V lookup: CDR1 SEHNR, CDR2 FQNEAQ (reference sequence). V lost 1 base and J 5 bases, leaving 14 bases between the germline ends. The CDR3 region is CASSLGEGRTTEAFF. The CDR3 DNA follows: TGTGCCAGCAGCTTAGGGGAGGGAAGAACGACTGAAGCTTTCTTT. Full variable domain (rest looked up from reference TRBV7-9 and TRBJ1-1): DTGVSQNPRHKITKRGQNVTFRCDPISEHNRLYWYRQTLGQGPEFLTYFQNEAQLEKSRLLSDRFSAERPKGSFSTLEIQRTEQGDSAMYLCASSLGEGRTTEAFFGQGTRLTVV.

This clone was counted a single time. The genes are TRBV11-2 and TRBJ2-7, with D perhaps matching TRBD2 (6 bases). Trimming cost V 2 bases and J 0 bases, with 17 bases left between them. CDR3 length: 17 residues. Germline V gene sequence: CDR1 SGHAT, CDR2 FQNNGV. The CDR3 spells CASSLWIRGRRSYEQYF. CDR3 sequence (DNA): TGTGCCAGCAGCTTATGGATTCGGGGGAGACGCTCCTACGAGCAGTACTTC. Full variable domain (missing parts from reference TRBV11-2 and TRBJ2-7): EAGVAQSPRYKIIEKRQSVAFWCNPISGHATLYWYQQILGQGPKLLIQFQNNGVVDDSQLPKDRFSAERLKGVDSTLKIQPAKLEDSAVYLCASSLWIRGRRSYEQYFGPGTRLTVT.

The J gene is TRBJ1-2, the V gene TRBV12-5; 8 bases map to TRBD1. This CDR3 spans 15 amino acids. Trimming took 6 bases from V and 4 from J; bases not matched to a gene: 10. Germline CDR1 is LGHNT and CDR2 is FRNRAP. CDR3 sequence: CASGPNHRGTYGYTF. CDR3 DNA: TGTGCTAGTGGGCCTAACCACAGGGGGACCTATGGCTACACCTTC.

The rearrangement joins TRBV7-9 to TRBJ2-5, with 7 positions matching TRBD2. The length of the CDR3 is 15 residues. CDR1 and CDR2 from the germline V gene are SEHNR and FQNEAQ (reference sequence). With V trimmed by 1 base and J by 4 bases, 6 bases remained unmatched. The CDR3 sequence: CASSLVHGEGETQYF. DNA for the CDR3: TGTGCCAGCAGCTTAGTTCACGGGGAGGGAGAGACCCAGTACTTC.

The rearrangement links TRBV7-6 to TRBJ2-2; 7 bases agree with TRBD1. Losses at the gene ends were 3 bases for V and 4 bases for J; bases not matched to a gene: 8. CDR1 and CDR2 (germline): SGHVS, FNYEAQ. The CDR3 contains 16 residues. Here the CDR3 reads CASSFGTAKSTGELFF. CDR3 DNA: TGTGCCAGCAGCTTTGGGACAGCGAAAAGCACCGGGGAGCTGTTTTTT.

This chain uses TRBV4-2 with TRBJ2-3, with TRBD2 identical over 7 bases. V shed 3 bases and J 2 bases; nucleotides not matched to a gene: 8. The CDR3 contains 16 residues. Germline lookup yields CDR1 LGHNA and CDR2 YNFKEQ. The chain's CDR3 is CASSQPQRGNTDTQYF. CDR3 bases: TGTGCCAGCAGCCAGCCCCAGCGGGGTAACACAGATACGCAGTATTTT.

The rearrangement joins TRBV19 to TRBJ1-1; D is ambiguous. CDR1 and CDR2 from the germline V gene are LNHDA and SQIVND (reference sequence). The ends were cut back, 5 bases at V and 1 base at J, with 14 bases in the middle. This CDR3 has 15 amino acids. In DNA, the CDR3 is TGTGCCAGTAGTCCCCGGCGAGGATGGAACACTGAAGCTTTCTTT. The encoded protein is CASSPRRGWNTEAFF.

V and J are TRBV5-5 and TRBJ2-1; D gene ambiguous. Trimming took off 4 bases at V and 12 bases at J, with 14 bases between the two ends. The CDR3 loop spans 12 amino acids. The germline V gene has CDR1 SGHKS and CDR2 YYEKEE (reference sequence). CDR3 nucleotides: TGTGCCAGCAGCCAAGGACCAGTCGGGCAGTTCTTC. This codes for CASSQGPVGQFF. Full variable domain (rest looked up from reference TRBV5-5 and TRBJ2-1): DAGVTQSPTHLIKTRGQQVTLRCSPISGHKSVSWYQQVLGQGPQFIFQYYEKEERGRGNFPDRFSARQFPNYSSELNVNALLLGDSALYLCASSQGPVGQFFGPGTRLTVL.

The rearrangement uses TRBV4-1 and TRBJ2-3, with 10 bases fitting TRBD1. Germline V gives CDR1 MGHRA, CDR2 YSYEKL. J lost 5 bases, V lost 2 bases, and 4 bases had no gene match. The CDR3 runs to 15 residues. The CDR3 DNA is TGCGCCAGCAGCCAAAGGACAGGGGGGCAAGATACGCAGTATTTT. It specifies CASSQRTGGQDTQYF.

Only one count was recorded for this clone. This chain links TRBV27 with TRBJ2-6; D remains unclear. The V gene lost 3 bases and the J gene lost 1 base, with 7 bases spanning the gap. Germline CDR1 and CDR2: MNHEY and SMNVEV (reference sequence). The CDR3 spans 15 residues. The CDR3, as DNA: TGTGCCAGCAGTTTTCATCAATCTGGGGCCAACGTCCTGACTTTC. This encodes CASSFHQSGANVLTF. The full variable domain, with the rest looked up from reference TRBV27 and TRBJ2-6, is EAQVTQNPRYLITVTGKKLTVTCSQNMNHEYMSWYRQDPGLGLRQIYYSMNVEVTDKGDVPEGYKVSRKEKRNFPLILESPSPNQTSLYFCASSFHQSGANVLTFGAGSRLTVL.

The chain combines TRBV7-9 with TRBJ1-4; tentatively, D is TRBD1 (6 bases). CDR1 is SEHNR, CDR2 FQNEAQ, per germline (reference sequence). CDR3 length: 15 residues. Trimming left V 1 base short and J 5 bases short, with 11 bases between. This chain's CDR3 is CASSLVRGKNEKLFF. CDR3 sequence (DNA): TGTGCCAGCAGCTTAGTCAGGGGCAAGAATGAAAAACTGTTTTTT.

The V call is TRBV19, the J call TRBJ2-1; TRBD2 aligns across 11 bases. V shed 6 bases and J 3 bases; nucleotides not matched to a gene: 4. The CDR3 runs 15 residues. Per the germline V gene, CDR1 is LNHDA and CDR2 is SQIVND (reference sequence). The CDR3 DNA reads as TGTGCCAGTAGCCGACTAGCGGGGTACTACAATGAGCAGTTCTTC. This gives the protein CASSRLAGYYNEQFF.

The DNA for the CDR3 is TGTGCCTGGAGCCCAGACACAAAACACTACGAGCAGTACTTC. Protein sequence: CAWSPDTKHYEQYF. This chain connects TRBV30 to TRBJ2-7; D gene unclear. CDR3 length equals 14 residues. Germline CDR1 GTSNPN, CDR2 SVGIG (reference sequence). Trimming removed 3 bases from V and 3 bases from J, with 15 bases in between.

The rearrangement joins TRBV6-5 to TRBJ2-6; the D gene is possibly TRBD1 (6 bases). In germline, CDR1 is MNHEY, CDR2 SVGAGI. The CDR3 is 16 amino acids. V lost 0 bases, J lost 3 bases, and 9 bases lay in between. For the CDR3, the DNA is TGTGCCAGCAGTTACTCGAGGGGGTTTGGGGCCAACGTCCTGACTTTC. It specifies CASSYSRGFGANVLTF.

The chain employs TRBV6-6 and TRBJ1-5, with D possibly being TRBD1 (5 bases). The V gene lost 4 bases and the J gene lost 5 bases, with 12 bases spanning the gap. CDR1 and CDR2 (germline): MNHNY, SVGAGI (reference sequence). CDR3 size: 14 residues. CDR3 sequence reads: CASSLGAGDQPQHF. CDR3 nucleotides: TGTGCCAGCAGTTTAGGGGCTGGGGATCAGCCCCAGCATTTT.

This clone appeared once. The CDR3 bases are TGCGCCAGCGGCCCTCCCGGGACAAATACCTACGAGCAGTACTTC. Amino acids: CASGPPGTNTYEQYF. This chain joins TRBV5-1 and TRBJ2-7; D is possibly TRBD1 (6 bases). Deletions cut 7 bases from V and 2 bases from J, with 19 bases between. CDR1 and CDR2 from the germline V gene are SGHRS and YFSETQ. The CDR3 spans 15 residues.

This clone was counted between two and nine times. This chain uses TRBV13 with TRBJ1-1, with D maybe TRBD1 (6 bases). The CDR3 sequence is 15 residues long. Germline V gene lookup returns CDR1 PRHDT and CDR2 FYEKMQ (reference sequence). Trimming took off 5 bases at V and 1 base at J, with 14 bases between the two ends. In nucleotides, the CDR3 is TGTGCCAGCAGCCACAGGGAGTGGGGGAACACTGAAGCTTTCTTT. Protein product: CASSHREWGNTEAFF.

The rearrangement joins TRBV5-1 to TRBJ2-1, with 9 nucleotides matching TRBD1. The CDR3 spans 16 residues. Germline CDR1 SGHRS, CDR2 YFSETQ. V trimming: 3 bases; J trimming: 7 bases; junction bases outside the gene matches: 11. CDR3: CASSSSTGGGRNEQFF. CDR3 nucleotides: TGCGCCAGCAGCTCCTCAACAGGGGGCGGTCGGAATGAGCAGTTCTTC.

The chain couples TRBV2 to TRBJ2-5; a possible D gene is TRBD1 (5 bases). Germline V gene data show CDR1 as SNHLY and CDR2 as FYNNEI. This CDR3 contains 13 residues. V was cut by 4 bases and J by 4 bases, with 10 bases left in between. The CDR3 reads CASSVRQGETQYF. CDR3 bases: TGTGCCAGCAGTGTTAGGCAGGGAGAGACCCAGTACTTC.

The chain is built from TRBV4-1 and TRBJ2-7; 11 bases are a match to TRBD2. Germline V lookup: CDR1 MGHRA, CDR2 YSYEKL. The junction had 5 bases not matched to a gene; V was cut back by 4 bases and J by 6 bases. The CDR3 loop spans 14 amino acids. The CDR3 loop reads CASSPLAGGREQYF. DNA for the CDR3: TGCGCCAGCAGCCCCTTAGCGGGGGGGCGCGAGCAGTACTTC.

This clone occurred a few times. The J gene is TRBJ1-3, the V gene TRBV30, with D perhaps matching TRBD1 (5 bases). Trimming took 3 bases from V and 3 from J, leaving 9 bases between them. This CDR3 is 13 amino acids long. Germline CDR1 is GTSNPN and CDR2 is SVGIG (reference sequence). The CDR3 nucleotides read TGTGCCTGGAGCACAGGAGGTGGAAACACCATATATTTT. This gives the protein CAWSTGGGNTIYF.